The entry below gives a single TCR beta chain sequence along with its context. What it recognizes is unknown. Donors were drawn from the approximately 130-subject validation cohort, separate from the roughly 700-subject first cohort. This record belongs to a study of cytomegalovirus exposure and HLA in healthy donors. Study observations and caveats: Cytomegalovirus status was reportedly diagnosed by the classifier with high specificity and sensitivity. Investigators reported under 200 TCR beta chains as tied to cytomegalovirus.

CDR1 MGHRA and CDR2 YSYEKL come from the germline V gene. Trimming removed 0 bases at V and 7 bases at J, with 13 bases between. This CDR3 spans 14 amino acids. Sequenced by immunoSEQ multiplex PCR; TCRdb stores in-frame clones only, minus some. The sample lists about 280,000 clones; more than 75% were seen once. The TCR sequence derives from a woman between 18 and 29 years old in good health and CMV-seronegative. The specimen sequenced was PBMCs. The chain combines TRBV4-1 with TRBJ2-7, with no clear D. DNA of the CDR3: TGCGCCAGCAGCCAAGAGGCGTGGAGTGTGGAGCAGTACTTC. Protein product: CASSQEAWSVEQYF.